The 13 T cell receptor beta chains listed next were all sequenced from one sample in a study of cytomegalovirus exposure and HLA in healthy donors. Amplification used 60 Vbeta primers and 13 Jbeta primers. The method was immunoSEQ multiplex PCR; TCRdb's version includes in-frame clones alone and lacks a portion of them. The sample consists of over 150,000 clones, about four fifths of them appearing once. Sequences were obtained from PBMCs. These receptors were collected from a woman between 45 and 60 years old in good health and CMV-seropositive.

The V and J genes are TRBV28 and TRBJ1-2; D gene unclear. Trimming shortened V by 6 bases and J by 2 bases, and 10 bases separated the two germline ends. The CDR3 length is 13 residues. Germline loops: CDR1 MDHEN, CDR2 SYDVKM. CDR3 in DNA: TGTGCCAGCAGGATGCGGGCGAACTATGGCTACACCTTC. This gives the protein CASRMRANYGYTF.

Remarks on this clone: A read error may produce the germline difference seen at one junction end. The V gene is TRBV7-7, the J gene TRBJ1-5; D perhaps matches TRBD1 (5 bases). Germline lookup yields CDR1 SSHAT and CDR2 FNYEAQ (reference sequence). The CDR3 length is 13 residues. The CDR3 loop is CASSFGAGEPQHF. The DNA of the CDR3 is TGTGCTAGCAGCTTCGGTGCGGGGGAACCCCAGCATTTT.

This clone was seen more than once but under ten times. The rearrangement uses TRBV2 and TRBJ1-5; D uncertain. CDR1 is SNHLY, CDR2 FYNNEI, per germline. The CDR3 loop spans 13 amino acids. V was shortened by 5 bases and J by 7 bases, with 12 bases between the two germline ends. The CDR3 sequence is CASSTQREQPQHF. The CDR3 DNA follows: TGTGCCAGCAGTACCCAGAGGGAACAGCCCCAGCATTTT.

V is TRBV7-2 and J is TRBJ1-5; D perhaps matches TRBD1 (5 bases). The CDR3 consists of 15 residues. Trimming cost V 5 bases and J 6 bases, with 17 bases left between them. Per the germline V gene, CDR1 is SGHTA and CDR2 is FQGNSA. This chain's CDR3 is CASSPRAGNRQPQHF. The CDR3 DNA sequence: TGTGCCAGCAGCCCCCGGGCAGGGAATCGTCAGCCCCAGCATTTT.

V gene TRBV27 combines with J gene TRBJ2-1; 10 bases line up with TRBD1. CDR3 size: 13 residues. CDR1 and CDR2 from the germline V gene are MNHEY and SMNVEV (reference sequence). The ends lost 5 bases at V and 6 bases at J; junction bases unmatched: 1. CDR3 DNA sequence: TGTGCCAGCAGTGGGACAGGGGCCAATGAGCAGTTCTTC. Its protein product is CASSGTGANEQFF.

This clone was detected only once. The rearrangement uses TRBV7-2 and TRBJ2-7; 11 bases align to TRBD2. The CDR3 runs 16 residues. Germline CDR1 reads SGHTA; CDR2 reads FQGNSA. V trimming: 5 bases; J trimming: 4 bases; junction bases outside the gene matches: 10. CDR3 amino acids: CASSPGAASGGYEQYF. CDR3 nucleotide sequence: TGTGCCAGCAGCCCAGGGGCGGCTAGCGGGGGGTACGAGCAGTACTTC.

This clone was seen once. The J gene is TRBJ2-3, the V gene TRBV5-1, with unresolved D. Deletions cut 2 bases from V and 3 bases from J, with 7 bases between. Germline CDR1 and CDR2: SGHRS and YFSETQ. The CDR3 covers 13 residues. The CDR3 here is CASSLTVTDTQYF. The CDR3, as DNA: TGCGCCAGCAGCTTAACAGTTACAGATACGCAGTATTTT.

The V and J genes are TRBV6-5 and TRBJ1-1, with D possibly TRBD1 on 6 matching bases. Trimming stripped 5 bases from V and 3 bases from J, with 10 bases between. Germline V gene data show CDR1 as MNHEY and CDR2 as SVGAGI. The CDR3 length is 13 residues. DNA of the CDR3: TGTGCCAGCAGTCCCCAGGGGCACACTGAAGCTTTCTTT. This encodes CASSPQGHTEAFF.

The J gene is TRBJ2-1, the V gene TRBV5-4; unclear D gene. Germline loops: CDR1 SGHNT, CDR2 YYREEE (reference sequence). The V end lost 0 bases, the J end lost 4 bases, and 5 bases lay between the germline ends. CDR3 length equals 13 residues. The CDR3: CASSLDYYNEQFF. CDR3 DNA sequence: TGTGCCAGCAGCTTGGACTATTACAATGAGCAGTTCTTC.

The chain combines TRBV11-1 with TRBJ2-7, with TRBD1 as a possible D gene (5 bases). The CDR3 runs 17 residues. V was clipped by 1 base and J by 2 bases, with 18 bases between them. Per germline, CDR1 SGHAT and CDR2 FQDESV (reference sequence). The CDR3 protein is CASSLVEGRVEPYEQYF. The CDR3, as DNA: TGTGCCAGCAGCTTAGTGGAAGGCAGGGTGGAACCCTACGAGCAGTACTTC.

The rearrangement joins TRBV5-1 to TRBJ1-2; D not resolved. CDR3 length: 15 residues. Germline V gene sequence: CDR1 SGHRS, CDR2 YFSETQ. V was pared by 0 bases and J by 0 bases, with 9 bases between. CDR3 residues: CASSLEARTNYGYTF. DNA for the CDR3: TGCGCCAGCAGCTTGGAAGCCAGGACTAACTATGGCTACACCTTC.

This CDR3 is CASSQSGQGREQYF. CDR3 nucleotide sequence: TGTGCCAGCAGCCAATCGGGACAGGGACGCGAGCAGTACTTC. This chain links TRBV16 with TRBJ2-7, with 9 bases that match TRBD1. This CDR3 contains 14 residues. Per the germline V gene, CDR1 is KGHSY and CDR2 is FQNENV. The junction had 3 bases not matched to a gene; V was cut back by 0 bases and J by 6 bases.

The gene calls are TRBV9 and TRBJ1-5; TRBD1 is a possible D gene (6 bases). The CDR3 contains 15 residues. Germline CDR1 reads SGDLS; CDR2 reads YYNGEE. Trimming pared 3 bases from V and 3 bases from J, leaving 13 bases between. As DNA, the CDR3 is TGTGCCAGCAGCGGATACGGGGGGCTCAATCAGCCCCAGCATTTT. It specifies CASSGYGGLNQPQHF.